Listed here are 17 T cell receptor beta chains from one sample, sequenced in a study of shared clonotypes between healthy human individuals. Libraries were prepared by immunoSEQ multiplex PCR; TCRdb keeps only in-frame clonotypes and omits some of them. The table records 2 million to 2.5 million clones, nearly 97% of them present only once. Sequenced: naive CD4+ T cells sorted from blood. Subset described: CD45RA+ positively selected. The receptor source for this set is a man aged 18 to 35 in good health.

The chain recombines TRBV28 with TRBJ2-7, with D uncertain. The CDR3 is 12 amino acids. CDR1 and CDR2 from the germline V gene are MDHEN and SYDVKM. The V gene lost 2 bases and the J gene lost 7 bases, with 9 bases spanning the gap. The CDR3 protein is CASSLSWGEQYF. As DNA, the CDR3 is TGTGCCAGCAGTTTAAGCTGGGGAGAGCAGTACTTC.

The chain recombines TRBV10-3 with TRBJ2-2; D is ambiguous. From germline, CDR1 is ENHRY and CDR2 SYGVKD. This CDR3 spans 13 amino acids. V was pared by 0 bases and J by 6 bases, with 5 bases between. Here the CDR3 reads CAISESPAGELFF. The CDR3 bases are TGTGCCATCAGTGAGTCGCCCGCCGGGGAGCTGTTTTTT.

This chain connects TRBV6-1 to TRBJ1-1, with D perhaps matching TRBD1 (6 bases). This CDR3 region has 13 residues. Trimming took 4 bases from V and 5 from J, leaving 11 bases between them. Per germline, CDR1 MNHNS and CDR2 SASEGT. The CDR3 DNA sequence: TGTGCCAGCAGTGCCCAGGGGATTACTGAAGCTTTCTTT. It yields the protein CASSAQGITEAFF.

On this clone: This sample also contains other DNA sequences that code for the same CDR3. The chain combines TRBV28 with TRBJ2-7; no reliable D call. CDR3 size: 13 residues. Germline CDR1 and CDR2: MDHEN and SYDVKM. The V and J ends lost 2 bases and 2 bases respectively, with 7 bases between them. For the CDR3, the DNA is TGTGCCAGCAGTTTACCGGGCGCCTACGAGCAGTACTTC. Residues: CASSLPGAYEQYF.

CDR3: CASGLVPKDRAGNQPQHF. In DNA form, the CDR3 reads TGTGCTAGTGGTTTGGTACCTAAGGACAGGGCGGGCAATCAGCCCCAGCATTTT. The rearrangement joins TRBV12-5 to TRBJ1-5; TRBD1 matches at 8 bases. The CDR3 is 18 residues long. Germline V CDR1 and CDR2: LGHNT, FRNRAP. V lost 0 bases to trimming and J lost 2 bases; unmatched junction nucleotides: 9.

The chain carries TRBV5-1 and TRBJ1-6, with D uncertain. Trimming took off 0 bases at V and 9 bases at J, with 10 bases between the two ends. The CDR3 consists of 14 residues. Germline V CDR1 and CDR2: SGHRS, YFSETQ. CDR3 sequence: CASSLGEEGSPLHF. CDR3 in DNA: TGCGCCAGCAGCTTGGGAGAGGAAGGTTCACCCCTCCACTTT. Full variable domain (remainder filled in from reference TRBV5-1 and TRBJ1-6): KAGVTQTPRYLIKTRGQQVTLSCSPISGHRSVSWYQQTPGQGLQFLFEYFSETQRNKGNFPGRFSGRQFSNSRSEMNVSTLELGDSALYLCASSLGEEGSPLHFGNGTRLTVT.

The chain recombines TRBV27 with TRBJ2-1; TRBD2 matches 12 bases. Trimming removed 4 bases from V and 8 bases from J; junction bases left unmatched: 9. The CDR3 sequence is 16 residues long. Germline assignment: CDR1 MNHEY and CDR2 SMNVEV (reference sequence). Written as DNA, the CDR3 is TGTGCCAGCAGTTCCACCCGGACTAGCGGGAACGATGAGCAGTTCTTC. Amino acid sequence: CASSSTRTSGNDEQFF.

As for this clone: The identical CDR3 is also encoded by other nucleotide sequences in the sample. This chain joins TRBV2 and TRBJ2-7, with TRBD1 matching over 9 bases. CDR1 SNHLY and CDR2 FYNNEI come from the germline V gene. Trimming took 2 bases from V and 0 from J; bases not matched to a gene: 2. This CDR3 comprises 15 residues. In DNA form, the CDR3 reads TGTGCCAGCAGTGAATCGGGACAGGGCTCCTACGAGCAGTACTTC. This sequence encodes CASSESGQGSYEQYF.

With regard to this clone: Other DNA sequences in the sample encode the same CDR3. V and J are TRBV18 and TRBJ2-7; D unclear. V was trimmed by 0 bases and J by 1 base, leaving 7 bases between them. This CDR3 has 14 amino acids. Germline lookup yields CDR1 KGHSH and CDR2 LQKENI. CDR3 sequence reads: CASSPPGPSYEQYF. CDR3 nucleotides: TGTGCCAGCTCACCACCGGGCCCTTCCTACGAGCAGTACTTC.

V usage is TRBV28 and J usage is TRBJ1-4; no clear D gene. The CDR3 has 11 residues. Trimming pared 7 bases from V and 6 bases from J, leaving 6 bases between. Per germline, CDR1 MDHEN and CDR2 SYDVKM. CDR3: CASTIDEKLFF. The CDR3 coding sequence is TGTGCCAGCACAATAGATGAAAAACTGTTTTTT.

The chain uses TRBV11-1 and TRBJ1-3; possible D gene TRBD1, 5 bases. The V end was cut by 5 bases, the J end by 0 bases, with 14 bases between. The germline gives CDR1 SGHAT, CDR2 FQDESV (reference sequence). The CDR3 runs to 16 residues. The CDR3 DNA is TGTGCCAGCAGCCCATTGGGACGGGTCTCTGGAAACACCATATATTTT. This gives the protein CASSPLGRVSGNTIYF.

Regarding this clone: Different DNA sequences within this sample yield the same CDR3. The chain carries TRBV6-5 and TRBJ1-1; D unclear. This CDR3 comprises 12 residues. Germline V lookup: CDR1 MNHEY, CDR2 SVGAGI. Trimming cost V 4 bases and J 1 base, with 4 bases left between them. The CDR3 nucleotides read TGTGCCAGCAGTTTCGGGAACACTGAAGCTTTCTTT. Translation: CASSFGNTEAFF.

Comment on this clone: This same CDR3 is encoded by further DNA sequences in the sample. The chain joins TRBV6-5 to TRBJ2-3, with D possibly matching TRBD2 (6 bases). V was shortened by 6 bases and J by 1 base, with 8 bases between the two germline ends. Germline CDR1 MNHEY, CDR2 SVGAGI. The CDR3 runs to 13 residues. Here the CDR3 DNA reads TGTGCCAGCAGGCCGGGGGGCACAGATACGCAGTATTTT. It translates to CASRPGGTDTQYF.

The rearrangement links TRBV7-9 to TRBJ2-7, with 10 positions matching TRBD1. Looked up from germline, CDR1 is SEHNR and CDR2 is FQNEAQ (reference sequence). The CDR3 extends over 14 amino acids. Trimming removed 3 bases from V and 5 bases from J; junction bases left unmatched: 4. The CDR3 sequence is CASSLGQGMNEQYF. The CDR3, as DNA: TGTGCCAGCAGCTTGGGACAGGGGATGAACGAGCAGTACTTC. The whole variable domain, remainder taken from reference TRBV7-9 and TRBJ2-7, is DTGVSQNPRHKITKRGQNVTFRCDPISEHNRLYWYRQTLGQGPEFLTYFQNEAQLEKSRLLSDRFSAERPKGSFSTLEIQRTEQGDSAMYLCASSLGQGMNEQYFGPGTRLTVT.

V is TRBV10-3 and J is TRBJ1-1; 7 nucleotides agree with TRBD1. Germline V CDR1 and CDR2: ENHRY, SYGVKD. The CDR3 loop spans 13 amino acids. V shed 6 bases and J 1 base; nucleotides not matched to a gene: 2. The CDR3 sequence is CAIRDRWNTEAFF. For the CDR3, the DNA is TGTGCCATCAGGGACAGGTGGAACACTGAAGCTTTCTTT.

The CDR3 spells CASSPPGTRGSTLHF. Here the CDR3 DNA reads TGCGCCAGCAGTCCCCCTGGGACAAGGGGTTCCACCCTCCACTTT. This chain connects TRBV23-1 to TRBJ1-6, with D maybe TRBD1 (6 bases). TRBV23-1 is sorted into the ORF group, with uncertain function. This CDR3 is built from 15 residues. The V and J ends lost 4 bases and 14 bases respectively, with 21 bases between them.

The CDR3 sequence: CASSEGRGGYSGNTIYF. CDR3 nucleotide sequence: TGTGCCAGCAGTGAAGGCCGGGGCGGTTACTCTGGAAACACCATATATTTT. The gene calls are TRBV2 and TRBJ1-3, with D perhaps TRBD1 (5 bases). Per the germline V gene, CDR1 is SNHLY and CDR2 is FYNNEI. V shed 1 base and J shed 0 bases, with 13 bases lying between them. This CDR3 is 17 amino acids long. The full variable domain, its missing parts supplied by reference TRBV2 and TRBJ1-3, is EPEVTQTPSHQVTQMGQEVILRCVPISNHLYFYWYRQILGQKVEFLVSFYNNEISEKSEIFDDQFSVERPDGSNFTLKIRSTKLEDSAMYFCASSEGRGGYSGNTIYFGEGSWLTVV.